This is a list of T cell receptor beta chains from one sample in a study of shared clonotypes between healthy human individuals. Using immunoSEQ multiplex PCR, the repertoire was profiled, and TCRdb retains in-frame clones only, with some absent. The sample has roughly 520,000 clones, around 96% seen once; the top ten hold about 0.064%. The sequencing sample was made of naive CD4+ T cells sorted from blood. The receptors were sampled from a woman in her twenties or thirties in good health. Both conserved end residues are part of each CDR3. A D gene is named only where the DNA matches it firmly. Expanded clones get a size class; other rows say once, few or many, or leave the size out.

CDR3 | DNA | size | J | V | D
CASSQGATYEQYF | TGTGCCAGCTCACAGGGGGCAACCTACGAGCAGTACTTC | - | TRBJ2-7 | TRBV18 | TRBD1
CASSPGTSASYEQYF | TGTGCCAGCAGCCCGGGGACTAGCGCTTCCTACGAGCAGTACTTC | - | TRBJ2-7 | TRBV6-6 | TRBD2
CASSSTGHGGPNQPQHF | TGTGCCAGCAGCTCTACGGGCCACGGGGGGCCCAATCAGCCCCAGCATTTT | - | TRBJ1-5 | TRBV7-8 | -
CASSQAGRRKEETQYF | TGCGCCAGCAGCCAAGCGGGGCGTCGAAAGGAAGAGACCCAGTACTTC | - | TRBJ2-5 | TRBV4-1 | -
CASSLELGNLYNEQFF | TGTGCCAGCAGCTTAGAACTCGGGAACCTATACAATGAGCAGTTCTTC | - | TRBJ2-1 | TRBV7-9 | -
CASSQVRPGLAGQETQYF | TGCGCCAGCAGCCAAGTGAGGCCCGGACTAGCGGGACAAGAGACCCAGTACTTC | - | TRBJ2-5 | TRBV4-1 | TRBD2
CASSSTGTSDTQYF | TGTGCCAGCAGCTCGACCGGGACGTCGGATACGCAGTATTTT | - | TRBJ2-3 | TRBV7-9 | -
CASSLVADTEAFF | TGTGCCAGCAGCTTGGTTGCGGACACTGAAGCTTTCTTT | - | TRBJ1-1 | TRBV5-6 | -
CASSSTGYRRTGELFF | TGCGCCAGCAGCTCAACAGGGTATCGAAGGACCGGGGAGCTGTTTTTT | - | TRBJ2-2 | TRBV5-1 | -
CASSQSLTKPDGYTF | TGTGCCAGCAGCCAATCGTTAACGAAGCCTGATGGCTACACCTTC | - | TRBJ1-2 | TRBV16 | -
CASSSLAGVGEQYF | TGTGCCAGCAGTTCACTAGCGGGAGTCGGCGAGCAGTACTTC | - | TRBJ2-7 | TRBV6-4 | TRBD2
CASSLNGPRGNEQFF | TGTGCCAGCAGTTTAAACGGGCCAAGGGGCAATGAGCAGTTCTTC | once | TRBJ2-1 | TRBV28 | -
CATIESGRGEKLFF | TGTGCCACCATAGAATCAGGGCGAGGAGAAAAACTGTTTTTT | - | TRBJ1-4 | TRBV19 | -
CASSLDPTKSSYEQYF | TGTGCCAGCAGCTTGGATCCGACAAAGAGCTCCTACGAGCAGTACTTC | - | TRBJ2-7 | TRBV5-4 | -